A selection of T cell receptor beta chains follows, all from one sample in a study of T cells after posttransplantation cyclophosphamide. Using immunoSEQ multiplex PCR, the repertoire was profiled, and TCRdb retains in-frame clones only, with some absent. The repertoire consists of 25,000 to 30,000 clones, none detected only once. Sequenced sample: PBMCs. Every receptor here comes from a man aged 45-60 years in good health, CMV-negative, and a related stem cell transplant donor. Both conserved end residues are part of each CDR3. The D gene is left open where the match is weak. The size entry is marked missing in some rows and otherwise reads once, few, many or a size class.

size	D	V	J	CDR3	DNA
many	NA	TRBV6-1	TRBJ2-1	CASSGFTYNEQFF	TGTGCCAGCAGCGGGTTCACCTACAATGAGCAGTTCTTC
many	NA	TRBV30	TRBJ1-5	CAWSVGGYSNQPQHF	TGTGCCTGGAGTGTAGGGGGTTATAGCAATCAGCCCCAGCATTTT
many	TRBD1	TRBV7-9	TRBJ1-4	CASSVTGVGTNEKLFF	TGTGCCAGCAGCGTGACAGGGGTCGGCACTAATGAAAAACTGTTTTTT
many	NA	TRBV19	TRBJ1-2	CASSISTEAGGYTF	TGTGCCAGTAGTATCTCGACGGAGGCAGGCGGCTACACCTTC
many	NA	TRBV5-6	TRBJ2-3	CASSLARDTQYF	TGTGCCAGCAGCCTAGCCCGGGATACGCAGTATTTT
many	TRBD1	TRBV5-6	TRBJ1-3	CASSSTGGSGNTIYF	TGTGCCAGCAGTTCGACAGGGGGCTCCGGAAACACCATATATTTT
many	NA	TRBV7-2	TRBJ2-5	CASSLAARETQYF	TGTGCCAGCAGCTTAGCGGCCAGAGAGACCCAGTACTTC
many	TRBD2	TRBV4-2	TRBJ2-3	CASSQELAGGSDTQYF	TGTGCCAGCAGCCAAGAACTAGCGGGGGGGTCGGATACGCAGTATTTT
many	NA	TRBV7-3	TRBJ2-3	CASSYRTSTDTQYF	TGTGCCAGCAGCTACCGCACTAGCACAGATACGCAGTATTTT
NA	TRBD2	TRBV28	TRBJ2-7	CASSFSSGTYEQYF	TGTGCCAGCAGTTTCTCTAGCGGGACCTACGAGCAGTACTTC
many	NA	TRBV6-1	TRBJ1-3	CASSEYRGSGNTIYF	TGTGCCAGCAGTGAATACCGGGGTTCTGGAAACACCATATATTTT
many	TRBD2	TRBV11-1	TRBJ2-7	CASSSGLAGAEGQYF	TGTGCCAGCAGCTCCGGACTAGCGGGAGCTGAAGGGCAGTACTTC
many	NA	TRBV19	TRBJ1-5	CASSIGTILSNQPQHF	TGTGCCAGTAGTATAGGAACAATTCTTAGCAATCAGCCCCAGCATTTT
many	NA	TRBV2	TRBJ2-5	CASSENRLIQETQYF	TGTGCCAGCAGTGAAAACAGGCTGATTCAAGAGACCCAGTACTTC
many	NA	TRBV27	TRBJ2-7	CASSLDRVAYEQYF	TGTGCCAGCAGCTTGGACAGAGTGGCCTACGAGCAGTACTTC
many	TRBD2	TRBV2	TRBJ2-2	CASSEIAGAGELFF	TGTGCCAGCAGTGAGATAGCGGGAGCCGGGGAGCTGTTTTTT
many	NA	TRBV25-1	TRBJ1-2	CASSDPHRDGYTF	TGTGCCAGCAGTGACCCCCACAGGGATGGCTACACCTTC
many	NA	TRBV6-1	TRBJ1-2	CASSPLGEDYGYTF	TGTGCCAGCAGTCCTCTGGGAGAGGACTATGGCTACACCTTC
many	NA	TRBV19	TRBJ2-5	CASSISRVETQYF	TGTGCCAGTAGTATCAGCAGGGTGGAGACCCAGTACTTC
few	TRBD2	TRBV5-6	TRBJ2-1	CASRPVPGLDYNEQLF	TGTGCCAGCAGACCAGTACCGGGACTAGACTACAATGAGCAGCTCTTC
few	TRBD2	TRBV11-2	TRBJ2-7	CASSLEILAGDTYEQYF	TGTGCCAGCAGCTTAGAAATTCTAGCGGGGGATACCTACGAGCAGTACTTC
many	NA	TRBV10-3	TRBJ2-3	CAISDRDTQYF	TGTGCCATCAGTGACAGGGATACGCAGTATTTT
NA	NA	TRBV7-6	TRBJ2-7	CASSPRGAGGAYEQYF	TGTGCCAGCAGCCCCAGGGGGGCAGGGGGTGCCTACGAGCAGTACTTC
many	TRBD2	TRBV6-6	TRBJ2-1	CASSYSETSGGNEQFF	TGTGCCAGCAGTTACTCGGAGACTAGCGGGGGGAATGAGCAGTTCTTC
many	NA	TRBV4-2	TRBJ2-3	CASSQDLVSGGLATDTQYF	TGTGCCAGCAGCCAAGATTTAGTATCGGGGGGCCTCGCCACAGATACGCAGTATTTT
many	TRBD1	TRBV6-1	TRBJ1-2	CASSKTGDSDYGYTF	TGTGCCAGCAGCAAAACCGGGGACAGTGACTATGGCTACACCTTC
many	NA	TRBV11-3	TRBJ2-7	CASSRGGSAYEQYF	TGTGCCAGCAGCCGCGGCGGATCGGCCTACGAGCAGTACTTC
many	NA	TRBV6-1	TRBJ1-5	CASSAYGPPPQPQHF	TGTGCCAGCAGTGCTTATGGGCCACCTCCCCAGCCCCAGCATTTT
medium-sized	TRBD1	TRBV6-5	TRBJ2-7	CASSPGTGRYEQYF	TGTGCCAGCAGCCCCGGGACAGGGCGGTACGAGCAGTACTTC
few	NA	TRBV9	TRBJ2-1	CASSVGGDNEQFF	TGTGCCAGCAGCGTAGGGGGGGACAATGAGCAGTTCTTC
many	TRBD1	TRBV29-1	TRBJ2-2	CSVEVGQGAVTGELFF	TGCAGCGTTGAAGTAGGGCAGGGGGCAGTTACCGGGGAGCTGTTTTTT
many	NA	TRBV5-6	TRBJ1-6	CASSLFQDISYNSPLHF	TGTGCCAGCAGCTTGTTTCAGGATATATCCTATAATTCACCCCTCCACTTT
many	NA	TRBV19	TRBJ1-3	CASMDVGQYVSGNTIYF	TGTGCCAGTATGGATGTAGGACAGTACGTTTCTGGAAACACCATATATTTT
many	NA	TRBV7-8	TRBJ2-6	CASSPWGLSGANVLTF	TGTGCCAGCAGCCCTTGGGGGCTCTCTGGGGCCAACGTCCTGACTTTC
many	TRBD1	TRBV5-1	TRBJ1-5	CASREGDRVGQPQHF	TGCGCCAGCAGGGAGGGGGACAGGGTGGGTCAGCCCCAGCATTTT
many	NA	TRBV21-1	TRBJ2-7	CASSKVGTECLSYEQYF	TGTGCCAGCAGCAAAGTGGGGACAGAGTGTTTATCCTACGAGCAGTACTTC
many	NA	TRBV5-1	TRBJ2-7	CASSGPGQKSYEQYF	TGCGCCAGCAGCGGGCCGGGACAAAAATCCTACGAGCAGTACTTC
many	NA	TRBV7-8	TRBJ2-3	CASSLERTGVAQYF	TGTGCCAGCAGCTTAGAGCGGACTGGGGTGGCGCAGTATTTT
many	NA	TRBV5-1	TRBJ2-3	CASSLVPVSTDTQYF	TGCGCCAGCAGCTTGGTCCCAGTCAGCACAGATACGCAGTATTTT
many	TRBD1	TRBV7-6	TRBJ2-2	CATWGQGNTGELFF	TGTGCCACTTGGGGACAGGGAAACACCGGGGAGCTGTTTTTT
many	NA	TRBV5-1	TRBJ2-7	CASSPGRQNYEQYF	TGCGCCAGCAGCCCGGGGAGGCAGAACTACGAGCAGTACTTC
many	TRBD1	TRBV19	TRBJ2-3	CASSIQQGTATDTQYF	TGTGCCAGTAGTATACAACAGGGGACAGCCACAGATACGCAGTATTTT